The source of this T cell receptor beta chain is a study of T-cell reconstitution after alpha-beta-depleted transplantation in children. This clonotype occurred a few times. The antigen remains unidentified. Study outcomes and limitations: After transplant, high TCRbeta diversity at day 60 in some patients arose from surviving recipient T cells and thymic progenitors. At around two months after transplant, the alpha-beta T cells were reportedly derived from several hundred expanded clones that came from non-depleted graft cells. Newly produced T cells mostly accounted for T-cell counts and diversity one year post-transplant.

During its preparation, the TCRbeta library received unique molecular identifiers. In TCRdb, the PCR reads were re-called with MiXCR into one record per CDR3 protein. The sample lists around 60,000 distinct CDR3 sequences; less than 55% were seen once. This specimen consisted of PBMCs, mostly from graft donor cells, obtained 360 days after TCRalphabeta/CD19-depleted stem cell transplant. The TCR was taken from a male patient between 10 and 17 years old who had a stem cell transplant for acute lymphoblastic leukemia, so the T cells may come from the graft donor.

CDR3 sequence: CSATAGSVYGYTF. In nucleotides, the CDR3 is TGCAGTGCTACGGCCGGGAGTGTCTATGGCTACACCTTC. The chain uses TRBV20-1 and TRBJ1-2; D is ambiguous. The germline gives CDR1 DFQATT, CDR2 SNEGSKA (reference sequence). The CDR3 is 13 residues long. V dropped 4 bases and J dropped 4 bases, with 13 bases sitting between them.